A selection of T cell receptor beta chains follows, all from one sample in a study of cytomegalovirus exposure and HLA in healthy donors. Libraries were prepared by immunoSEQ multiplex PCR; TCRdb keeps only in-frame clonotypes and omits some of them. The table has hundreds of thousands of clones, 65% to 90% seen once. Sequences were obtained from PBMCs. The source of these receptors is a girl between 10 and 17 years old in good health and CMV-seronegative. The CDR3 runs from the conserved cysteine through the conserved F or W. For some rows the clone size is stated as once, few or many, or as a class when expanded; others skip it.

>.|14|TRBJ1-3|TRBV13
CASSPGASGNTIYF
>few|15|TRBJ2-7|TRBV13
CASSFGGTGSYEQYF
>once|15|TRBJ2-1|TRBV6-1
CASSERTSGSNEQFF
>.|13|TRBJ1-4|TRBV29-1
CSVGRTGNEKLFF
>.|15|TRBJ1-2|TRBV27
CASRPGQGHNYGYTF
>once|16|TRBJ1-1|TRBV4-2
CASSQILIGGNTEAFF
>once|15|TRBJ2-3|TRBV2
CATQAVAGVGDTQYF
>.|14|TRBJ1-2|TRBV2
CASLADRANYGYTF
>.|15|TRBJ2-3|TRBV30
CAWSFSGTLTDTQYF
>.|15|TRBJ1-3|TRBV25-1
CASSEPGTSGNTIYF
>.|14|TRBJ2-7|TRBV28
CASSPESRSYEQYF
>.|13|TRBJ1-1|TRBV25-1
CASRGQGNTEAFF
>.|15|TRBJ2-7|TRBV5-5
CASRVGQVISYEQYF
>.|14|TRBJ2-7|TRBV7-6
CASSPGTGTYEQYF
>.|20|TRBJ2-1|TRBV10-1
CASSDPGTSGRPNSYNEQFF
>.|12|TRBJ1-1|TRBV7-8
CASSRTTTEAFF
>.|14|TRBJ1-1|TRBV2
CASSRIATNTEAFF
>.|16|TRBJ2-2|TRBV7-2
CASSSAPGGRTGELFF
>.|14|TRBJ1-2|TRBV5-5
CASSLTGSGYGYTF
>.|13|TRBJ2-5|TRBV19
CASSGDRGETQYF
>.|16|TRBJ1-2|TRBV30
CAWRTRTGSLLYGATF
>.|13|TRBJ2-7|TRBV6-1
CASSGTGINEQYF
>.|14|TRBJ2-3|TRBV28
CASSWLAGTDTQYF
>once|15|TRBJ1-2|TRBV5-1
CASSEQGIANYGYTF
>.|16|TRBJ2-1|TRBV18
CASSAIIAGGPNEQFF
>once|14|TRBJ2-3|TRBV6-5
CASSRQGGTDTQYF
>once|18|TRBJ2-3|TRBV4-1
CASSQESETSGGADTQYF
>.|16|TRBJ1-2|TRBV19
CASSITFRQGASGYTF
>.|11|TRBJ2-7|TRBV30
CAWDRAYEQYF
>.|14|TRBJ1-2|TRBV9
CASSFVRGDYGYTF
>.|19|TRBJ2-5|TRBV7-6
CASSFPVPSGGGFGETQYF
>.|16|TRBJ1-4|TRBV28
CASSFMGAGDNEKLFF
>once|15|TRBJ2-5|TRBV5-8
CASSPGLARQETQYF
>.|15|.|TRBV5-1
CASTSTGTGGYEQYF
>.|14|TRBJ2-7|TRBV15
CATSSGLAGNEQYF
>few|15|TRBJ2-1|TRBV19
CASSLTSGNYNEQFF
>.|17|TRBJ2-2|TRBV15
CATSRDPPLARTGELFF
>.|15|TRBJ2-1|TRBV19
CASSLSGSSYNEQFF
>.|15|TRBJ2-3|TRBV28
CASSPAGGRTDTQYF
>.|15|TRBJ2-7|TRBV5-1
CASSLATAYSYEQYF
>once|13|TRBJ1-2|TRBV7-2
CASSGTGFYGYTF
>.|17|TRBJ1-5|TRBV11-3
CASSLVCSAGLYQPQHF
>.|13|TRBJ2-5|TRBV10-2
CASIRRAGETQYF
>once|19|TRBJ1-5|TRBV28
CASSLDLGRRGRRIQPQHF
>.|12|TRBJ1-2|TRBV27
CASSNNRGGYTF
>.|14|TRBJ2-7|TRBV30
CAWNQGAGPYEQYF
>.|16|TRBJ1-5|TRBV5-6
CASSTGQVLSNQPQHF
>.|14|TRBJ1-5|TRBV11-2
CASSMGPYDQPQHF
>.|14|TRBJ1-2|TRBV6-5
CASSYSNLREGYTF
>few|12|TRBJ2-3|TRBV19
CASSIPPDTQYF
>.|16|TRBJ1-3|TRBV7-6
CASSLRTRGLENTIYF
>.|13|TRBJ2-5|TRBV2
CASSSREGETQYF
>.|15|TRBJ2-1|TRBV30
CAWDPGTGGSNEQFF
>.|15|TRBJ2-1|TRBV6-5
CASRPTSSTVNEQFF
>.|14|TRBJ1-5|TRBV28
CASRPPSGNQPQHF
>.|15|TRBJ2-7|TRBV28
CASQRPGQGIYEQYF
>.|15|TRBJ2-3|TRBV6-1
CASSELPGRGDTQYF
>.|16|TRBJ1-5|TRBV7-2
CASSFGQGRGNQPQHF
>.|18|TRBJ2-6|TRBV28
CASSPPRQVFTGANVLTF
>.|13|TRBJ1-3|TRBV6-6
CASSRRAGNTIYF